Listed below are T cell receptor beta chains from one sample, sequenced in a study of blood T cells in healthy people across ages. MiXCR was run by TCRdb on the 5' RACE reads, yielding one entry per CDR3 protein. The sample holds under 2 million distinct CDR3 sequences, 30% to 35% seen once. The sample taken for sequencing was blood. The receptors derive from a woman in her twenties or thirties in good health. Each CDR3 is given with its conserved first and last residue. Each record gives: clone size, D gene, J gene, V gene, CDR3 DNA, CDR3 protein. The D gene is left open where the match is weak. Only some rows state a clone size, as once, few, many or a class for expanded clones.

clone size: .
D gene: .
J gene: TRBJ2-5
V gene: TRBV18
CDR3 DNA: TGTGCCAGCTCACCAGTCCCCGGGGAGACCCAGTACTTC
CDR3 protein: CASSPVPGETQYF

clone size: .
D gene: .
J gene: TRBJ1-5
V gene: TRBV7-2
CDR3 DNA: TGTGCCAGCAGCTTTAAGGTCTTGAATCAGCCCCAGCATTTT
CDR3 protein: CASSFKVLNQPQHF

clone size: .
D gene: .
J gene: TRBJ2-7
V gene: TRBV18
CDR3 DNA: TGTGCCAGCTCAGCGATGGAGAGCTCCTACGAGCAGTACTTC
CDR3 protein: CASSAMESSYEQYF

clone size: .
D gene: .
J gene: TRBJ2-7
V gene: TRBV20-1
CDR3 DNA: TGCAGTGCTAGTCCGTTTGACTACAAGGGGAGCCTGTACTTC
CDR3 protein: CSASPFDYKGSLYF

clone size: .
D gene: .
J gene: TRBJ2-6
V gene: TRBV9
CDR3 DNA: TGTGCCAGCAGCGTATCGGGATCTGGGGCCAACGTCCCGACTTTC
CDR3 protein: CASSVSGSGANVPTF

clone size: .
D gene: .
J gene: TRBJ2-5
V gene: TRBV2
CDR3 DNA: TGTGCCAGCGGTCGCGGGACACTCCAAGAGACCCAGTACTTC
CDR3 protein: CASGRGTLQETQYF

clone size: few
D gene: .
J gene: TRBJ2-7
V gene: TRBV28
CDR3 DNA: TGTGCCAGCACCACCGGACTGAACTCCTACGAGCAGTACTTC
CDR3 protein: CASTTGLNSYEQYF

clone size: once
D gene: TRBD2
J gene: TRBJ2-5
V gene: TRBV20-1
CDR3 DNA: TGCAGTGCTACGGGACTAGCGGGGGGGTTAGAGACCCAGTACTTC
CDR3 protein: CSATGLAGGLETQYF

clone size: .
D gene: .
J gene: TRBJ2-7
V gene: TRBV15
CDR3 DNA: TGTGCCACCAGCATTGGGGGGTCCTCCTACGAGCAGTACTTC
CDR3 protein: CATSIGGSSYEQYF

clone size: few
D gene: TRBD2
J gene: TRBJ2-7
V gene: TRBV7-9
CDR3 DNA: TGTGCCAGCAGCCCCGAGGGAGCGGGATCTGAAGAGCAGTACTTC
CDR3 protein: CASSPEGAGSEEQYF

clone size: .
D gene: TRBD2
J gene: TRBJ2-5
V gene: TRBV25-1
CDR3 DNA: TGTGCCAGCAGTGACCCAGGATATAGCGGGAGCTTGGAGACCCAGTACTTC
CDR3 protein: CASSDPGYSGSLETQYF

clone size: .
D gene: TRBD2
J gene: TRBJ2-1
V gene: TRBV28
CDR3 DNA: TGTGCCAGCAGTTGGCGGTCCGGGCAAAGAGGGAGGGCCGGTGAGCAGTTCTTC
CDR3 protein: CASSWRSGQRGRAGEQFF

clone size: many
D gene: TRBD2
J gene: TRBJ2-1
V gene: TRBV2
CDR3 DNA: TGTGCCAGCAGTGAAGGGCTAGCGGGATACAATGAGCAGTTCTTC
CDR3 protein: CASSEGLAGYNEQFF

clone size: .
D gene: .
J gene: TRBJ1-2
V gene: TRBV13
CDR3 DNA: TGTGCCAGCAGCGCGGAACGGGCGCACTATGGCTACACCTTC
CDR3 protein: CASSAERAHYGYTF

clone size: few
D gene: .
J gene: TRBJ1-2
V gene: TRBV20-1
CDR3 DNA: TGTAGTCTGGGCCAGGGATTCTATGGCTACACCTTC
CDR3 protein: CSLGQGFYGYTF

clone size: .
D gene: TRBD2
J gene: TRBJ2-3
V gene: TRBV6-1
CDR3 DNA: TGTGCCAGCAGTGAAGCGGGGGGACTAGCGGGGAGGAATACGCAGTATTTT
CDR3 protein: CASSEAGGLAGRNTQYF

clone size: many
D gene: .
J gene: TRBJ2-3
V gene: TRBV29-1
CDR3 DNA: TGCAGCGTTGAACCAACCTATACGGGAAGCACAGATACGCAGTATTTT
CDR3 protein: CSVEPTYTGSTDTQYF

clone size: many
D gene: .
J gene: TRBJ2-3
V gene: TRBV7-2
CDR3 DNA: TGTGCCAGCAGCCCCGCGAATACGCAGTATTTT
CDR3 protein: CASSPANTQYF

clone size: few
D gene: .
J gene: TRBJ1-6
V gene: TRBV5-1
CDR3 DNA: TGCGCCAGCAGCTTGGAGCGCTCGACAGCCTTAGAGTCACCCCTCCACTTT
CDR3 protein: CASSLERSTALESPLHF

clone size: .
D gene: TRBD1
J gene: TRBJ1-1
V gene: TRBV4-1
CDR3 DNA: TGCGCCAGCAGATCGATCAGGGGGCTCGGTGAAGCTTTCTTT
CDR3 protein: CASRSIRGLGEAFF

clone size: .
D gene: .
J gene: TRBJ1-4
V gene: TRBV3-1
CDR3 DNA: TGTGCCAGCAGCCAAGGATTCTTCGGCCAGGGGATTGCAACTAATGAAAAACTGTTTTTT
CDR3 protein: CASSQGFFGQGIATNEKLFF

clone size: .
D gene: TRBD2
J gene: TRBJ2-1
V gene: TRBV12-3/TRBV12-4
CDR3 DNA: TGTGCCAGCAGTTTGGGGCTAGCGGGGGGGCAGGCTGAGCAGTTCTTC
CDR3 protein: CASSLGLAGGQAEQFF

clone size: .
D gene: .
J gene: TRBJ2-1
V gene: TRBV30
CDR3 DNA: TGTGCCTGCGACGGGGCGAATGAGCAGTTCTTC
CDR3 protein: CACDGANEQFF

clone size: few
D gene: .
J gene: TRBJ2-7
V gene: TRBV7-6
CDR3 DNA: TGTGCCAGCAGCCCCCATATGGACTACGAGCAGTACTTC
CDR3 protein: CASSPHMDYEQYF

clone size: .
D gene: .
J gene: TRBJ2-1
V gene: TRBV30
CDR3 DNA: TGTGCCTGGCAACAGCGAGCTTCCCTTAAATCATACAATGAGCAGTTCTTC
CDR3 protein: CAWQQRASLKSYNEQFF

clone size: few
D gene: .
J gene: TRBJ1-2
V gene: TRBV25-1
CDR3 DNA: TGTGCCAGCAGTGATAATCAGAAAAATTCTAACTATGGCTACACCTTC
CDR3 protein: CASSDNQKNSNYGYTF

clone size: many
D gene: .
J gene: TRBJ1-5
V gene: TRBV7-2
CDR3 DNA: TGTGCCAGCAGCTTTTTTAATCAGCCCCAGCATTTT
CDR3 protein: CASSFFNQPQHF

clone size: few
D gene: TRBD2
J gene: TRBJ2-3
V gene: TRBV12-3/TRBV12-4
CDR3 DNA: TGTGCCAGCAGCCCCCCCCGCGGGGGGGCCGGTCCAGATACGCAGTATTTT
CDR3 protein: CASSPPRGGAGPDTQYF

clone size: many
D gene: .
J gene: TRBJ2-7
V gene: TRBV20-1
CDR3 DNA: TGCAGTGCTGAAGTAGCGTCCAGCTCCTACGAGCAGTACTTC
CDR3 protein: CSAEVASSSYEQYF

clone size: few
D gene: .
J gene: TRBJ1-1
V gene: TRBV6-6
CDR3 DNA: TGTGCCAGCAGTTACTCGAAGGAAGGCACTGAAGCTTTCTTT
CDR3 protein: CASSYSKEGTEAFF

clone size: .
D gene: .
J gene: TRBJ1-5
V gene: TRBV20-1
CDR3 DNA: TGCAGTGGACGGGACGCAGGGATAGGTCAGCCCCAGCATTTT
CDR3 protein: CSGRDAGIGQPQHF

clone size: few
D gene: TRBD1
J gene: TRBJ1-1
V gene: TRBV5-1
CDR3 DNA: TGCGCCAGCAGCCTATGGACAGGGGGCTCAAACGCTGAAGCTTTCTTT
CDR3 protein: CASSLWTGGSNAEAFF

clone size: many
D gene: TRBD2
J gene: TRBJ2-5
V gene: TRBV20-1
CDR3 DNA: TGCAGTGCTCACACTAGCGGGGGAAGTGAGACCCAGTACTTC
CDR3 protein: CSAHTSGGSETQYF

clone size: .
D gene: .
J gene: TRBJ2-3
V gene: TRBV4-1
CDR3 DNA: TGCGCCAGCAGCCAACTCCCACTAGGCGGGGCAGATACGCAGTATTTT
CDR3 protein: CASSQLPLGGADTQYF

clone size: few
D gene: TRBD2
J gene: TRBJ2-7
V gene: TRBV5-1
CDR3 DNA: TGCGCCAGCAGCTCCAGGACTAGCGGGATATACGAGCAGTACTTC
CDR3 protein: CASSSRTSGIYEQYF

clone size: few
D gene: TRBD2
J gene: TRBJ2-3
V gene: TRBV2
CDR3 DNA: TGTGCCAGCAAAGCGGGAGGGCCAAGCACAGATACGCAGTATTTT
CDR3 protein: CASKAGGPSTDTQYF